Sequencing of this T cell receptor (beta chain) was carried out in a study of blood T cell repertoires in COVID-19. Germline V gene sequence: CDR1 LGHDT, CDR2 YNNKEL (reference sequence). V lost 5 bases, J lost 0 bases, and 8 bases lay in between. The CDR3 contains 14 residues. Here immunoSEQ multiplex PCR was the method, and the copy in TCRdb shows in-frame clones only, minus some. The sample has 150,000 to 160,000 clones; about 80% are singletons. The TCR originated in a woman aged 55-69 years with acute or convalescent COVID-19. Sequencing was performed on peripheral blood. The chain uses TRBV3-1 (or the pseudogene TRBV3-2) and TRBJ2-4, with D perhaps matching TRBD1 (6 bases). DNA of the CDR3: TGTGCCAGCAGCTCACAGGGAGCCAAAAACATTCAGTACTTC. Amino acid sequence: CASSSQGAKNIQYF.